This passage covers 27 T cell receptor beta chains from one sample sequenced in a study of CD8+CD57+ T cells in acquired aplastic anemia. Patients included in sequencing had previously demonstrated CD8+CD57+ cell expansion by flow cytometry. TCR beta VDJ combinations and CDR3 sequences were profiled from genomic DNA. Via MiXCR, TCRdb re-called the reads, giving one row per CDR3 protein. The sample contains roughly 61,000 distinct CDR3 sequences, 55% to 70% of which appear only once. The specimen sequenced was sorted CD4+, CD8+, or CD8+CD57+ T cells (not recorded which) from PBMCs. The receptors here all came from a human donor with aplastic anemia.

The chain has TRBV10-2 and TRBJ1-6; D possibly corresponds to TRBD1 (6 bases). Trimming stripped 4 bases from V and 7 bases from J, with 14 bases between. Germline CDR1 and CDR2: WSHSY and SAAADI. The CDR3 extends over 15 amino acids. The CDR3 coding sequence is TGCGCCAGCAGTGCCAGGTGGGGGACAAATTCACCCCTCCACTTT. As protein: CASSARWGTNSPLHF.

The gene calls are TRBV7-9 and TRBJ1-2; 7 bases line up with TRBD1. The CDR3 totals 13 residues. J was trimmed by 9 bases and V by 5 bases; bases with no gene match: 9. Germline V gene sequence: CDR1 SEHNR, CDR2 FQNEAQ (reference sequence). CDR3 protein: CASSAGTAGRYTF. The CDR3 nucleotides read TGTGCCAGCAGCGCCGGGACAGCGGGGCGCTACACCTTC.

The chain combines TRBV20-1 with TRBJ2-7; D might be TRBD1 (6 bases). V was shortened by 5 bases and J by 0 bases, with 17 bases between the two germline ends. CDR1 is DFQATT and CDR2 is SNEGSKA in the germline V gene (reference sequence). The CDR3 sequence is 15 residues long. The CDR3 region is CSASDSGESSYEQYF. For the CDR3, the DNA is TGCAGTGCTTCGGACAGCGGAGAGAGCTCCTACGAGCAGTACTTC.

CDR3 region: CASSDRGATEAFF. The CDR3 DNA is TGTGCCAGTTCGGACAGGGGCGCCACTGAAGCTTTCTTT. The chain is built from TRBV19 and TRBJ1-1; 9 bases map to TRBD1. This CDR3 has 13 residues. The V segment lost 8 bases and the J segment 4 bases; nucleotides outside the gene matches: 5. Per germline, CDR1 LNHDA and CDR2 SQIVND (reference sequence).

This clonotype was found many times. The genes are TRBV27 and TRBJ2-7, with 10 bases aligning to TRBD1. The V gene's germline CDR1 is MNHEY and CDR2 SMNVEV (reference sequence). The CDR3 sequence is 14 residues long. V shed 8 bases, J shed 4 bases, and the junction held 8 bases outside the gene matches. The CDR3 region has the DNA TGTGCCAGCGGCCGGGACAGGGGTTTTTACGAGCAGTACGTC. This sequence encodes CASGRDRGFYEQYV.

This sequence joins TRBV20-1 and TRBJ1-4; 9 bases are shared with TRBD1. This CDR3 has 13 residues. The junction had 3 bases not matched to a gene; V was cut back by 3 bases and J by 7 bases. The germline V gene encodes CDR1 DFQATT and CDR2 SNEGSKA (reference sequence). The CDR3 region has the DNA TGCAGTGCTAGTACAGGGGGCTTTGAAAAACTGTTTTTT. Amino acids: CSASTGGFEKLFF.

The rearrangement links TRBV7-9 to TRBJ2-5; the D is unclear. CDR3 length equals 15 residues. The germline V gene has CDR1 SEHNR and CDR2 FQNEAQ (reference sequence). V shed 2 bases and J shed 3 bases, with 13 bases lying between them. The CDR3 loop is CASSLMFRVEETQYF. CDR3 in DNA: TGTGCCAGCAGCTTAATGTTTAGGGTTGAAGAGACCCAGTACTTC.

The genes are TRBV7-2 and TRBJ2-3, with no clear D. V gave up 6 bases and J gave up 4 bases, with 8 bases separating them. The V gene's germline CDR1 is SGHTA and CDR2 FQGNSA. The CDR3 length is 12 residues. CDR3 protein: CASRVAADTQYF. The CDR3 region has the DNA TGTGCCAGCAGAGTGGCGGCAGATACGCAGTATTTT. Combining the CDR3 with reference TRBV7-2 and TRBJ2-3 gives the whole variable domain GAGVSQSPSNKVTEKGKDVELRCDPISGHTALYWYRQSLGQGLEFLIYFQGNSAPDKSGLPSDRFSAERTGGSVSTLTIQRTQQEDSAVYLCASRVAADTQYFGPGTRLTVL.

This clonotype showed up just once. This CDR3 reads CASSVGGPLHF. The CDR3 DNA sequence: TGTGCCAGCAGCGTAGGGGGACCCCTCCACTTT. The chain uses TRBV9 and TRBJ1-6; D is unresolved. The CDR3 sequence is 11 residues long. V was pared by 0 bases and J by 12 bases, with 4 bases between. Germline V gene data show CDR1 as SGDLS and CDR2 as YYNGEE.

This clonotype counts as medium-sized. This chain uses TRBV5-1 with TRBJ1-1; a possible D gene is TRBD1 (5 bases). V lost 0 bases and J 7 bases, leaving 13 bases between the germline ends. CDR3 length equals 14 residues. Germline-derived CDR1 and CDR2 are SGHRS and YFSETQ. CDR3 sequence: CASSLGGGLDEAFF. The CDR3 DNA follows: TGCGCCAGCAGCTTGGGCGGGGGATTGGATGAAGCTTTCTTT. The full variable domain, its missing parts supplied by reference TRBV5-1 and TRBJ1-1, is KAGVTQTPRYLIKTRGQQVTLSCSPISGHRSVSWYQQTPGQGLQFLFEYFSETQRNKGNFPGRFSGRQFSNSRSEMNVSTLELGDSALYLCASSLGGGLDEAFFGQGTRLTVV.

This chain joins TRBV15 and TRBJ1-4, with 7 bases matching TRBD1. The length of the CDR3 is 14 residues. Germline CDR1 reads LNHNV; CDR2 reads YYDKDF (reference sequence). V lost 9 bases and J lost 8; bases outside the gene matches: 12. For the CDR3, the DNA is TGTGCCACAAGTGACAGGGTAGGGCGGGAAAAACTGTTTTTT. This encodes CATSDRVGREKLFF. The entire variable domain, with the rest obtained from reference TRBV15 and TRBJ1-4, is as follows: DAMVIQNPRYQVTQFGKPVTLSCSQTLNHNVMYWYQQKSSQAPKLLFHYYDKDFNNEADTPDNFQSRRPNTSFCFLDIRSPGLGDTAMYLCATSDRVGREKLFFGSGTQLSVL.

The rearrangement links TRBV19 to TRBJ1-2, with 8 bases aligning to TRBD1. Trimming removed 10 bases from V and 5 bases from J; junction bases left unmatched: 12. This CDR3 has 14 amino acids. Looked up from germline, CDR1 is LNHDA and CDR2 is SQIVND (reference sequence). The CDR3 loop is CANLLLRDRYGYTF. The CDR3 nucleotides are TGTGCCAATCTTCTCCTCCGGGACAGGTATGGCTACACCTTC.

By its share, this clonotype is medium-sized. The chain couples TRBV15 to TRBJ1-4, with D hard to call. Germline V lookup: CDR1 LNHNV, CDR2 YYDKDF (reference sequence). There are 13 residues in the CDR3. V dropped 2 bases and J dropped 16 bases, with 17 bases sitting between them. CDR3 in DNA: TGTGCCACCAGCAGAACACGGACGGGCAAGGGGTTTTTT. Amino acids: CATSRTRTGKGFF.

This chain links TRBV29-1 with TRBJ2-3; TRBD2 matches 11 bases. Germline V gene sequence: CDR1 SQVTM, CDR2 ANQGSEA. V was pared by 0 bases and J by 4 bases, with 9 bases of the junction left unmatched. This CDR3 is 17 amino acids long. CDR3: CSVEDLGLAGGADTQYF. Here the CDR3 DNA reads TGCAGCGTTGAAGATCTTGGGCTAGCGGGGGGCGCAGATACGCAGTATTTT.

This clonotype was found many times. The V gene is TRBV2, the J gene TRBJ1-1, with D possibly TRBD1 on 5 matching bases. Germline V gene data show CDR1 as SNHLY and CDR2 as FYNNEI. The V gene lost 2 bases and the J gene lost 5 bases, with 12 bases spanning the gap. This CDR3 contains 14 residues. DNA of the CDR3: TGTGCCAGCAGTGAACCCGTCGGGGCAACTGAAGCTTTCTTT. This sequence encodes CASSEPVGATEAFF.

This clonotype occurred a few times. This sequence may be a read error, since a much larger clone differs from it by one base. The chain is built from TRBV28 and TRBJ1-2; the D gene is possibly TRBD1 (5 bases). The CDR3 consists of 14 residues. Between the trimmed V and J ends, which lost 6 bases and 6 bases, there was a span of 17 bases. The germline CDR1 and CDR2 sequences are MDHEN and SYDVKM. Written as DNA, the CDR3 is TGTGCCAGCAGCCCCCCGGGACGGGGAGATGGCTACACCTTC. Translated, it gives CASSPPGRGDGYTF.

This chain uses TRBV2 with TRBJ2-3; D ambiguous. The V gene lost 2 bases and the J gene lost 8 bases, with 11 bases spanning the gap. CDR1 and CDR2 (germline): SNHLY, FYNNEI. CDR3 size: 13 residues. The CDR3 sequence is CASSESWAGTQYF. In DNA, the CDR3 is TGTGCCAGCAGTGAATCCTGGGCAGGTACGCAGTATTTT. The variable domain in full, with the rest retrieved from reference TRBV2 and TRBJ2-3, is EPEVTQTPSHQVTQMGQEVILRCVPISNHLYFYWYRQILGQKVEFLVSFYNNEISEKSEIFDDQFSVERPDGSNFTLKIRSTKLEDSAMYFCASSESWAGTQYFGPGTRLTVL.

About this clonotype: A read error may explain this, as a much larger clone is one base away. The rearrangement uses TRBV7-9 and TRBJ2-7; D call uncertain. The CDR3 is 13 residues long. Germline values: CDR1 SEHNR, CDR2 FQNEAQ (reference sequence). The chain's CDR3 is CASSLEDSYEQHF. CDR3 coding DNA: TGTGCCAGCAGCTTAGAGGATTCCTACGAGCAGCACTTC.

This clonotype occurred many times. CDR3 nucleotides: TGCGCCAGCAGCCAAGATCGTAGCAATCAGCCCCAGCATTTT. Residues: CASSQDRSNQPQHF. J is TRBJ1-5 and V is TRBV4-3; D gene uncertain. The V gene lost 0 bases and the J gene lost 0 bases, with 3 bases spanning the gap. This CDR3 is built from 14 residues. Germline V gives CDR1 LGHNA, CDR2 YSLEER.

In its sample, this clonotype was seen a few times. This CDR3 reads CASSLEDRGGYEQFF. CDR3 nucleotides: TGTGCCAGCAGCCTCGAGGACAGGGGGGGCTATGAGCAGTTCTTC. The chain joins TRBV3-1 to TRBJ2-1; 10 positions agree with TRBD1. Germline V gene lookup returns CDR1 LGHDT and CDR2 YNNKEL (reference sequence). The CDR3 covers 15 residues. V lost 4 bases, J lost 8 bases, and 8 bases stayed unmatched.

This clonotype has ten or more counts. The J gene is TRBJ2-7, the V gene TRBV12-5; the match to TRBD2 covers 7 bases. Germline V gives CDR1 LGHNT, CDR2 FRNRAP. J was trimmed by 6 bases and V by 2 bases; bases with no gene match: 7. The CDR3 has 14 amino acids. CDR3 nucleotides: TGTGCTAGTGGTTTGCAAGCGGGGTTGTCCGAGCAGTACTTC. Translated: CASGLQAGLSEQYF.

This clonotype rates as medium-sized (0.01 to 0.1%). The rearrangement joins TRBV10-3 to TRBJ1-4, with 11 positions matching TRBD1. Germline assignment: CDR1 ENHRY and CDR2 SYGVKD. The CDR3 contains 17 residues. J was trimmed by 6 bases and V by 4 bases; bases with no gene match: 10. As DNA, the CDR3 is TGTGCCATCAGTGTCCCCCCGGGACAGGGGGAAGATGAAAAACTGTTTTTT. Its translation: CAISVPPGQGEDEKLFF.

In nucleotides, the CDR3 is TGTGCCACCAGCAGAGGACTCGGGCCACCCGGCACTGAAGCTTTCTTT. Translating it yields CATSRGLGPPGTEAFF. The chain has TRBV15 and TRBJ1-1; D remains ambiguous. V dropped 1 base and J dropped 4 bases, with 16 bases sitting between them. The CDR3 extends over 16 amino acids. Germline CDR1 LNHNV, CDR2 YYDKDF (reference sequence). Variable domain in full (rest from reference TRBV15 and TRBJ1-1): DAMVIQNPRYQVTQFGKPVTLSCSQTLNHNVMYWYQQKSSQAPKLLFHYYDKDFNNEADTPDNFQSRRPNTSFCFLDIRSPGLGDTAMYLCATSRGLGPPGTEAFFGQGTRLTVV.

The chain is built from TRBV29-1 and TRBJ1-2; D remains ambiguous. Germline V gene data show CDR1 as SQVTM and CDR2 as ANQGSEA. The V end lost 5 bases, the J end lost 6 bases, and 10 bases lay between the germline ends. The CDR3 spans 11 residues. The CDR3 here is CSVYQVDGYTF. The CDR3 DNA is TGCAGCGTTTACCAGGTGGATGGCTACACCTTC.

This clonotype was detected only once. The CDR3 DNA reads as TGCAGCGTTGGGACCACCGAGCCCACAGATACGCAGTATTTT. Its translation is CSVGTTEPTDTQYF. The J gene is TRBJ2-3, the V gene TRBV29-1; D uncertain. V lost 4 bases, J lost 2 bases, and 13 bases lay in between. The CDR3 is 14 residues long. The germline V gene encodes CDR1 SQVTM and CDR2 ANQGSEA.

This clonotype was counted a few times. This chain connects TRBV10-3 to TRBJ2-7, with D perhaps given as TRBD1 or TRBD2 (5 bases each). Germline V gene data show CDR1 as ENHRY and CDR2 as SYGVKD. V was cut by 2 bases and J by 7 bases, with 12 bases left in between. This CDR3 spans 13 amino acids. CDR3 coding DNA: TGTGCCATCAGTGAGCCGGACACGGGAGAGCAGTACGTC. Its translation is CAISEPDTGEQYV.

This CDR3 reads CAISGRARREQYF. For the CDR3, the DNA is TGTGCCATCAGCGGGAGGGCCCGTCGGGAGCAGTACTTC. The genes are TRBV10-3 and TRBJ2-7; 8 positions match TRBD2. This CDR3 comprises 13 residues. Unmatched junction bases numbered 8, after V lost 6 bases and J lost 7 bases. Per germline, CDR1 ENHRY and CDR2 SYGVKD.